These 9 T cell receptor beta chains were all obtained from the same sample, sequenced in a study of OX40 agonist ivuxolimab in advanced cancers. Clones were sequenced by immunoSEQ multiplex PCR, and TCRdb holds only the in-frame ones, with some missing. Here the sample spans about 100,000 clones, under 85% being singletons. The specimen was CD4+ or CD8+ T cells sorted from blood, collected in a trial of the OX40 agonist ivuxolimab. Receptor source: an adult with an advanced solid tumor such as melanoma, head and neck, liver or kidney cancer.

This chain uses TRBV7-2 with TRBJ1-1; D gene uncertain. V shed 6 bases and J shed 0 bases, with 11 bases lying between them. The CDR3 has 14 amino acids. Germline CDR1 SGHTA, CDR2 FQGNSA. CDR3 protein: CASSPGSLNTEAFF. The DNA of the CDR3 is TGTGCCAGCAGTCCCGGCTCACTGAACACTGAAGCTTTCTTT.

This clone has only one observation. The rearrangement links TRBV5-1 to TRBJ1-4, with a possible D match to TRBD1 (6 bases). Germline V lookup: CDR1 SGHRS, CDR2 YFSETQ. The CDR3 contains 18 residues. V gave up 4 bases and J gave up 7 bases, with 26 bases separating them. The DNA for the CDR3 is TGCGCCAGCAGCCCCCTCGTCCGTGACAGGCGGCAGGGTGAAAAACTGTTTTTT. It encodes CASSPLVRDRRQGEKLFF.

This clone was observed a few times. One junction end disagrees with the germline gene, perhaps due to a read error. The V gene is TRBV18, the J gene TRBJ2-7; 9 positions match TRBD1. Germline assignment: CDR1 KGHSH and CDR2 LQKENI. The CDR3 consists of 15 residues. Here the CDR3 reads CASSPRQGEAYGQYF. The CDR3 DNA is TGTGCCAGCTCTCCCCGACAGGGGGAGGCCTACGGGCAGTACTTC.

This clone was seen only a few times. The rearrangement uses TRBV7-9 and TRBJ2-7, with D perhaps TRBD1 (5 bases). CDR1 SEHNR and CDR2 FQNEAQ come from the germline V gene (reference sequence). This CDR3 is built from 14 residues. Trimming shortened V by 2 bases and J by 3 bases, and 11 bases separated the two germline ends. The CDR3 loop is CASSLSTGVYEQYF. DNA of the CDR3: TGTGCCAGCAGCTTATCAACAGGCGTCTACGAGCAGTACTTC.

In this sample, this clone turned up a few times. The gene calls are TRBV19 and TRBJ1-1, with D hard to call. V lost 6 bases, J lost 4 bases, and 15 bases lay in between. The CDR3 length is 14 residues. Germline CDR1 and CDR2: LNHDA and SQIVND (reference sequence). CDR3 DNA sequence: TGTGCCAGTAGCCCTAGCGGGTGGGGCACTGAAGCTTTCTTT. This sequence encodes CASSPSGWGTEAFF. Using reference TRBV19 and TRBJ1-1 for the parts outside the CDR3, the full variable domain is DGGITQSPKYLFRKEGQNVTLSCEQNLNHDAMYWYRQDPGQGLRLIYYSQIVNDFQKGDIAEGYSVSREKKESFPLTVTSAQKNPTAFYLCASSPSGWGTEAFFGQGTRLTVV.

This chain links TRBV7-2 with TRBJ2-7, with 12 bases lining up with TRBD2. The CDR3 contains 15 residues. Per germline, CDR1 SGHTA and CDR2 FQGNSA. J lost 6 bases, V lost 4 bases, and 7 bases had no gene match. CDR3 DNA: TGTGCCAGCAGCTCCGTGACTAGCGGGAGAAGCGAGCAGTACTTC. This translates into CASSSVTSGRSEQYF.

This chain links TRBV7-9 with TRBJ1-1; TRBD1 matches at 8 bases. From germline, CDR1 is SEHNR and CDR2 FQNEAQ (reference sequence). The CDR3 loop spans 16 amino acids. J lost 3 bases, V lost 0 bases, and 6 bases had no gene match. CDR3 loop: CASSLAQGAPDTEAFF. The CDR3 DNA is TGTGCCAGCAGCTTAGCCCAGGGGGCGCCGGACACTGAAGCTTTCTTT.

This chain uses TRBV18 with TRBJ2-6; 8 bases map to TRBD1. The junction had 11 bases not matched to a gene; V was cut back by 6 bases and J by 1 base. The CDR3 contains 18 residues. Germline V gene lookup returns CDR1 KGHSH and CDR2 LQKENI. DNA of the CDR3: TGTGCCAGCTCGCTACGACAGGGGACCGTATCTGGGGCCAACGTCCTGACTTTC. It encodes CASSLRQGTVSGANVLTF.

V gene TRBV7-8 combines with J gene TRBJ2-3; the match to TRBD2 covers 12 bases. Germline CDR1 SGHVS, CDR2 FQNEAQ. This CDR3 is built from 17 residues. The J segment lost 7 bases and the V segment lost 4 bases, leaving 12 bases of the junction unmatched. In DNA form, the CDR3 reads TGTGCCAGCAGCTCGGCCCCGACTAGCGGGGGAGGGTATACGCAGTATTTT. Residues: CASSSAPTSGGGYTQYF.